These 29 T cell receptor beta chains share one sample of origin, sequenced in a study of blood T cells in healthy people across ages. Together with a sample-barcoded 5' primer, a J-beta primer mix was included in a second PCR lasting about 6 to 11 cycles. Using its own MiXCR run on the 5' RACE reads, TCRdb lists one record per CDR3 protein. Altogether under 1,100,000 distinct CDR3 sequences are present, roughly a quarter being singletons, with the ten largest covering around 0.7%. This same sample was also taken into another study, of T cells of mothers and their children.

Source material: blood. The source is a girl aged 2 to 10 in good health.

This chain connects TRBV25-1 to TRBJ2-4; D perhaps matches TRBD2 (5 bases). Between the trimmed V and J ends, which lost 3 bases and 8 bases, there was a span of 11 bases. Germline V CDR1 and CDR2: MGHDK, SYGVNS. The CDR3 has 13 amino acids. This chain's CDR3 is CASSDPLEDIQYF. The CDR3 region has the DNA TGTGCCAGCAGTGATCCCTTGGAGGACATTCAGTACTTC. The full variable domain, with the rest looked up from reference TRBV25-1 and TRBJ2-4, is EADIYQTPRYLVIGTGKKITLECSQTMGHDKMYWYQQDPGMELHLIHYSYGVNSTEKGDLSSESTVSRIRTEHFPLTLESARPSHTSQYLCASSDPLEDIQYFGAGTRLSVL.

This clonotype was seen a handful of times. This chain uses TRBV7-2 with TRBJ1-6; no clear D gene. CDR3 size: 17 residues. Germline V gene sequence: CDR1 SGHTA, CDR2 FQGNSA. Trimming left V 4 bases short and J 7 bases short, with 20 bases between. The chain's CDR3 is CASSSSPGPRSNSPLHF. The CDR3 DNA follows: TGTGCCAGCAGCTCATCGCCGGGCCCCCGATCCAATTCACCCCTCCACTTT. The whole variable domain, remainder taken from reference TRBV7-2 and TRBJ1-6, is GAGVSQSPSNKVTEKGKDVELRCDPISGHTALYWYRQSLGQGLEFLIYFQGNSAPDKSGLPSDRFSAERTGGSVSTLTIQRTQQEDSAVYLCASSSSPGPRSNSPLHFGNGTRLTVT.

Only a few counts were recorded for this clonotype. This chain joins TRBV7-9 and TRBJ2-7, with D perhaps TRBD2 (6 bases). The V gene lost 4 bases and the J gene lost 4 bases, with 20 bases spanning the gap. There are 16 residues in the CDR3. CDR1 and CDR2 from the germline V gene are SEHNR and FQNEAQ (reference sequence). The CDR3 is CASSSLRGGEGYEQYF. For the CDR3, the DNA is TGTGCCAGCAGCTCCCTTAGAGGCGGGGAAGGTTACGAGCAGTACTTC.

The chain couples TRBV19 to TRBJ2-5; 9 nucleotides agree with TRBD2. The J call may be mistaken, given a closer DNA end match to TRBJ2-1. Germline V CDR1 and CDR2: LNHDA, SQIVND (reference sequence). This CDR3 is 13 amino acids long. The CDR3 DNA sequence: TGTGCCAGTAGTCCCGGACTAGCGAGTGAGCAGTTCTTC. Amino acid sequence: CASSPGLASEQFF.

The V and J genes are TRBV20-1 and TRBJ2-2, with 10 nucleotides matching TRBD1. The trim removed 0 bases at V and 1 base at J, leaving 5 bases unmatched. The CDR3 is made up of 17 amino acids. Germline V gives CDR1 DFQATT, CDR2 SNEGSKA (reference sequence). The CDR3 sequence: CSARDWGDRGNTGELFF. CDR3 nucleotides: TGCAGTGCTAGAGATTGGGGGGACAGGGGGAACACCGGGGAGCTGTTTTTT.

This clonotype occurred a few times. The CDR3 DNA reads TGCGCCAGCAGCCGTGACAGGGAGAGATCCGGGGAGCTGTTTTTT. Encoded protein: CASSRDRERSGELFF. V usage is TRBV5-1 and J usage is TRBJ2-2; TRBD1 agrees at 7 bases. V dropped 4 bases and J dropped 6; count of bases not matched to a gene: 9. The CDR3 runs 15 residues. Germline-derived CDR1 and CDR2 are SGHRS and YFSETQ.

This chain links TRBV5-1 with TRBJ1-1; D not certain. CDR1 is SGHRS and CDR2 is YFSETQ in the germline V gene. Trimming pared 0 bases from V and 3 bases from J, leaving 9 bases between. The CDR3 consists of 14 residues. The CDR3: CASSLEQVDTEAFF. The CDR3 DNA sequence: TGCGCCAGCAGCTTGGAGCAGGTGGACACTGAAGCTTTCTTT. The variable domain in full, completed from reference TRBV5-1 and TRBJ1-1, reads KAGVTQTPRYLIKTRGQQVTLSCSPISGHRSVSWYQQTPGQGLQFLFEYFSETQRNKGNFPGRFSGRQFSNSRSEMNVSTLELGDSALYLCASSLEQVDTEAFFGQGTRLTVV.

There are a few counts of this clonotype. The CDR3 nucleotides read TGTGCCAGCAGCCAAGGTGGGACCGGCGAAACTGAGACCCAGTACTTC. Translating it yields CASSQGGTGETETQYF. V is TRBV4-2 and J is TRBJ2-5; D may match TRBD1 or TRBD2 (5 bases each). From germline, CDR1 is LGHNA and CDR2 YNFKEQ. Trimming removed 1 base from V and 5 bases from J, with 17 bases in between. The CDR3 covers 16 residues.

The table lists this clonotype with a few counts. As DNA, the CDR3 is TGTGCCACCAGGTCGACGGGTTACAATGAGCAGTTCTTC. This translates into CATRSTGYNEQFF. This chain uses TRBV15 with TRBJ2-1; D unclear. The CDR3 length is 13 residues. Trimming pared 6 bases from V and 4 bases from J, leaving 10 bases between. Germline loops: CDR1 LNHNV, CDR2 YYDKDF (reference sequence).

The sample holds a few counts of this clonotype. This chain joins TRBV29-1 and TRBJ1-1; D unclear. Looked up from germline, CDR1 is SQVTM and CDR2 is ANQGSEA. The CDR3 runs to 11 residues. V lost 4 bases to trimming and J lost 6 bases, with 9 bases between them. Written as DNA, the CDR3 is TGCAGCGTTGGAGGGTTCTCTGAAGCTTTCTTT. Its protein product is CSVGGFSEAFF.

V is TRBV4-1 and J is TRBJ2-2; tentative D call: TRBD2 (6 bases). CDR3 length: 15 amino acids. Deletions cut 1 base from V and 5 bases from J, with 11 bases between. Germline V CDR1 and CDR2: MGHRA, YSYEKL. CDR3 DNA sequence: TGCGCCAGCAGCCAAGGGGAAGGGAGGACCGGGGAGCTGTTTTTT. Its protein product is CASSQGEGRTGELFF.

Worth noting for this clonotype: A junction end diverges from the germline sequence, so it may reflect a read error. The chain couples TRBV7-7 to TRBJ2-5; D might be TRBD2 (5 bases). The CDR3 spans 15 residues. Germline CDR1 and CDR2: SSHAT and FNYEAQ (reference sequence). The CDR3: CASSLTGVPQETQYF. The CDR3 DNA is TGTGCTAGCAGCTTAACCGGGGTCCCACAAGAGACCCAGTACTTC. The full variable domain, its missing parts supplied by reference TRBV7-7 and TRBJ2-5, is GAGVSQSPRYKVTKRGQDVTLRCDPISSHATLYWYQQALGQGPEFLTYFNYEAQPDKSGLPSDRFSAERPEGSISTLTIQRTEQRDSAMYRCASSLTGVPQETQYFGPGTRLLVL.

This clonotype was picked up a small number of times. The V gene is TRBV20-1, the J gene TRBJ2-1; 12 positions agree with TRBD2. The germline V gene has CDR1 DFQATT and CDR2 SNEGSKA (reference sequence). V gave up 5 bases and J gave up 7 bases; unmatched junction bases: 6. The CDR3 is 14 amino acids. The chain's CDR3 is CSAGLAGKVNEQFF. DNA of the CDR3: TGCAGTGCTGGACTAGCGGGAAAAGTGAATGAGCAGTTCTTC.

This sequence joins TRBV29-1 and TRBJ2-5; D gene ambiguous. V gave up 6 bases and J gave up 3 bases, with 17 bases separating them. CDR3 length: 14 residues. Germline CDR1 and CDR2: SQVTM and ANQGSEA. DNA for the CDR3: TGCAGCGTCTCGTCCGGCCACCATAAAGAGACCCAGTACTTC. It translates to CSVSSGHHKETQYF.

This clonotype was seen a few times. The chain has TRBV10-3 and TRBJ1-5, with 9 bases fitting TRBD1. This CDR3 comprises 14 residues. Germline V gene lookup returns CDR1 ENHRY and CDR2 SYGVKD. Trimming at V came to 6 bases and at J to 4 bases, leaving 4 bases not matched to a gene. In nucleotides, the CDR3 is TGTGCCATCAGCCGGGACAGGGAAAATCAGCCCCAGCATTTT. Translated: CAISRDRENQPQHF.

This clonotype showed up many times. The V call is TRBV7-8, the J call TRBJ2-7, with 14 bases identical to TRBD2. After removal of 4 bases from V and 7 bases from J, the junction contained 3 bases not matched to a gene. CDR3 length: 14 amino acids. Germline-derived CDR1 and CDR2 are SGHVS and FQNEAQ. The DNA of the CDR3 is TGTGCCAGCAGCTCGGGACTAGCGGGGGTAGAGCAGTACTTC. It specifies CASSSGLAGVEQYF.

The rearrangement joins TRBV29-1 to TRBJ1-2, with D possibly being TRBD1 (5 bases). V lost 7 bases to trimming and J lost 0 bases, with 12 bases between them. The CDR3 spans 13 residues. Germline values: CDR1 SQVTM, CDR2 ANQGSEA. CDR3 sequence: CSAGGGANYGYTF. CDR3 sequence (DNA): TGCAGCGCTGGGGGAGGAGCTAACTATGGCTACACCTTC.

This clonotype has only a few counts. The chain recombines TRBV12-3 or TRBV12-4 with TRBJ1-2; 9 bases align to TRBD1. The CDR3 runs to 14 residues. V shed 6 bases, J shed 9 bases, and the junction held 11 bases outside the gene matches. CDR3 DNA: TGTGCCAGCAGCCTGGGGACAGGGATTCACCGCTACACCTTC. Translation: CASSLGTGIHRYTF.

This clonotype showed up just a few times. V and J are TRBV6-2 or TRBV6-3 and TRBJ2-5; D is possibly TRBD1 or TRBD2 (5 bases each). The assigned J gene may be wrong: the sequence end matches TRBJ2-7 better. Germline-derived CDR1 and CDR2 are MNHEY and SVGEGT. The CDR3 is 15 amino acids. This CDR3 reads CASSSPGGGAYEQYF. CDR3 coding DNA: TGTGCCAGCAGTTCACCTGGTGGGGGAGCCTACGAGCAGTACTTC.

This rearrangement joins TRBV4-1 to TRBJ1-5; 10 nucleotides line up with TRBD1. Germline loops: CDR1 MGHRA, CDR2 YSYEKL. CDR3 length: 14 residues. Unmatched junction bases numbered 4, after V lost 4 bases and J lost 7 bases. CDR3 protein: CASSLGTGVQPQHF. The CDR3 nucleotides are TGCGCCAGCAGCCTGGGGACAGGGGTGCAGCCCCAGCATTTT.

Worth noting for this clonotype: At one of its ends the junction is not consistent with the germline gene, which may arise from a read error. The chain is built from TRBV20-1 and TRBJ1-4, with a tentative D call TRBD1 (5 bases). The CDR3 runs 16 residues. Germline CDR1 and CDR2: DFQATT and SNEGSKA (reference sequence). CDR3 in amino acids: CSASLRENSTNEELFF. The CDR3, as DNA: TGCAGCGCTAGTCTCAGGGAGAATTCAACTAATGAAGAACTGTTTTTT.

This sequence joins TRBV7-2 and TRBJ2-3; 8 bases map to TRBD2. The CDR3 loop spans 14 amino acids. The germline V gene encodes CDR1 SGHTA and CDR2 FQGNSA. V trimming: 1 base; J trimming: 5 bases; junction bases outside the gene matches: 2. The CDR3 reads CASSLVAGLDTQYF. The CDR3 bases are TGTGCCAGCAGCTTAGTAGCGGGGTTAGATACGCAGTATTTT.

Only one count was recorded for this clonotype. The CDR3 DNA reads as TGCAGCCTAAGGGTTTTTGGTGAAGCGGGCTACGAGCAGTACTTC. Protein sequence: CSLRVFGEAGYEQYF. V gene TRBV20-1 combines with J gene TRBJ2-7, with D perhaps matching TRBD2 (6 bases). Per germline, CDR1 DFQATT and CDR2 SNEGSKA (reference sequence). The CDR3 length is 15 residues.

The chain joins TRBV20-1 to TRBJ1-2; D gene unclear. Trimming shortened V by 1 base and J by 4 bases, and 7 bases separated the two germline ends. This CDR3 is 12 amino acids long. The germline V gene encodes CDR1 DFQATT and CDR2 SNEGSKA (reference sequence). The CDR3 DNA reads TGCAGTGCTAGAGGTCAGAGCTATGGCTACACCTTC. It encodes CSARGQSYGYTF.

In its sample, this clonotype was seen many times. The rearrangement links TRBV7-2 to TRBJ2-3; TRBD2 might be the D (5 bases). CDR1 SGHTA and CDR2 FQGNSA come from the germline V gene. Trimming took 1 base from V and 0 from J, leaving 8 bases between them. The CDR3 is 15 amino acids. The CDR3 region is CASSLGGPSTDTQYF. In nucleotides, the CDR3 is TGTGCCAGCAGCTTAGGAGGGCCCAGCACAGATACGCAGTATTTT.

The chain is built from TRBV28 and TRBJ2-1; 9 bases agree with TRBD1. The J call may be faulty, since TRBJ2-5 better matches the DNA end. CDR3 size: 11 residues. Per the germline V gene, CDR1 is MDHEN and CDR2 is SYDVKM. CDR3 sequence: CASSDRGTQYF. The CDR3 DNA reads as TGTGCCAGCTCGGACAGGGGGACCCAGTACTTC.

The chain recombines TRBV20-1 with TRBJ2-5; the match to TRBD2 covers 10 bases. V lost 6 bases and J lost 2; bases outside the gene matches: 9. Germline V CDR1 and CDR2: DFQATT, SNEGSKA (reference sequence). This CDR3 has 15 residues. The CDR3 here is CSATLLAGSQETQYF. CDR3 bases: TGCAGTGCCACGTTACTAGCGGGATCTCAAGAGACCCAGTACTTC.

This chain links TRBV29-1 with TRBJ1-3; 7 positions agree with TRBD1. V gave up 4 bases and J gave up 0 bases; unmatched junction bases: 0. Per the germline V gene, CDR1 is SQVTM and CDR2 is ANQGSEA. The CDR3 consists of 13 residues. CDR3 coding DNA: TGCAGCGTTGCAGGGGGCTCTGGAAACACCATATATTTT. Protein: CSVAGGSGNTIYF.

Worth noting for this clonotype: This may arise from a read error, as a much more abundant clone is one base away. This sequence joins TRBV7-9 and TRBJ2-1, with TRBD2 identical over 12 bases. From germline, CDR1 is SEHNR and CDR2 FQNEAQ (reference sequence). The CDR3 covers 15 residues. The DNA of the CDR3 is TGTGCCAGCAGCGCTAGCGGGGGGGCAAAAGATGAGCAGCTCTTC. This translates into CASSASGGAKDEQLF.